This T cell receptor beta chain was documented in a study of blood T cell repertoires in COVID-19. Study overall: Donors in the United States, Italy and Spain gave samples during acute or convalescent COVID-19.

Germline CDR1 reads SGHNT; CDR2 reads YYREEE (reference sequence). With V trimmed by 4 bases and J by 9 bases, 8 bases remained unmatched. The CDR3 length is 15 residues. Authors' methods: Nucleated cell counts were estimated from reference gene primer amplification. Measured with immunoSEQ multiplex PCR; TCRdb has only the in-frame clones, and not every one. V and J calls and clone size are given by that table; D and trimming were obtained from the DNA. The data show about 71,000 clones, with 82% seen just once and roughly an eighth held by the top ten. The source material was peripheral blood. The chain combines TRBV5-4 with TRBJ2-5; 14 nucleotides match TRBD2. The clonotype comes from an elderly woman with acute or convalescent COVID-19. This CDR3 is CASSPDTGLAGAQYF. The CDR3 region has the DNA TGTGCCAGCAGCCCGGACACGGGACTAGCGGGAGCCCAGTACTTC.